Shown below are 32 T cell receptor beta chains from a single sample sequenced in a study of control samples from healthy donors and cancer patients (dated by TCRdb to the early 2020s). The receptor library was made with the immunoSEQ multiplex PCR assay. The source is immuneACCESS, and TCRdb retained only in-frame sequences with V and J called. Part of the clones is not carried over; for the studies checked, unresolved V genes explain less than half of this, and the remainder is unexplained. Counted in this sample were tens of thousands of clones; around nine tenths of them appeared once. Clones ranked in the top ten supply roughly 1.6% of the sample. Sequencing used PBMCs. These receptors originate from a woman aged 40 to 50 with lung cancer.

The chain employs TRBV11-1 and TRBJ2-7; tentatively, D is TRBD2 (6 bases). CDR1 and CDR2 (germline): SGHAT, FQDESV (reference sequence). CDR3 length equals 13 residues. Deletions cut 5 bases from V and 6 bases from J, with 14 bases between. This CDR3 is CASSRPTSVEQYF. The CDR3 bases are TGTGCCAGCAGCCGGCCGACTAGTGTCGAGCAGTACTTC.

The gene calls are TRBV3-1 (or the pseudogene TRBV3-2) and TRBJ1-1; D unresolved. The CDR3 covers 17 residues. Deletions cut 0 bases from V and 0 bases from J, with 14 bases between. Germline-derived CDR1 and CDR2 are LGHDT and YNNKEL (reference sequence). The CDR3 DNA follows: TGTGCCAGCAGCCAAGATATACGGGTTCGGCTGAACACTGAAGCTTTCTTT. Amino acid sequence: CASSQDIRVRLNTEAFF.

This rearrangement joins TRBV7-8 to TRBJ1-1; TRBD1 matches 12 bases. CDR1 is SGHVS, CDR2 FQNEAQ, per germline. This CDR3 is 15 amino acids long. The J segment lost 5 bases and the V segment lost 3 bases, leaving 4 bases of the junction unmatched. CDR3 region: CASSFGTGGTTEAFF. DNA of the CDR3: TGTGCCAGCAGCTTCGGGACAGGGGGCACAACTGAAGCTTTCTTT.

The chain has TRBV7-9 and TRBJ1-6; D not resolved. Germline V gene data show CDR1 as SEHNR and CDR2 as FQNEAQ (reference sequence). Deletions cut 5 bases from V and 8 bases from J, with 10 bases between. The CDR3 has 13 amino acids. The CDR3 DNA is TGTGCCAGCAGCCCCGGACGGGATTCACCCCTCCACTTT. Amino acid sequence: CASSPGRDSPLHF.

This clone was seen just once. DNA of the CDR3: TGCAGCGTTAGTAGCGGGGGGGACAATGAGCAGTTCTTC. It translates to CSVSSGGDNEQFF. The genes are TRBV29-1 and TRBJ2-1; 11 bases align to TRBD2. The CDR3 totals 13 residues. Per the germline V gene, CDR1 is SQVTM and CDR2 is ANQGSEA. J gave up 5 bases and V 5 bases, and 2 bases lay outside the gene matches.

The J gene is TRBJ1-1, the V gene TRBV4-1; TRBD1 might be the D (5 bases). Germline V gene data show CDR1 as MGHRA and CDR2 as YSYEKL. Trimming removed 4 bases from V and 1 base from J, with 13 bases in between. The CDR3 sequence is 15 residues long. The DNA of the CDR3 is TGCGCCAGCAGCCTTGGGACGGTGAGGAACACTGAAGCTTTCTTT. Encoded protein: CASSLGTVRNTEAFF.

The J gene is TRBJ1-1, the V gene TRBV30; D unresolved. V was trimmed by 5 bases and J by 2 bases, leaving 18 bases between them. This CDR3 comprises 15 residues. Germline V gene data show CDR1 as GTSNPN and CDR2 as SVGIG (reference sequence). As DNA, the CDR3 is TGTGCCTGGGTTACTGCTGGACGGGTTAACACTGAAGCTTTCTTT. It yields the protein CAWVTAGRVNTEAFF.

The V call is TRBV7-8, the J call TRBJ1-5, with 9 nucleotides matching TRBD1. The CDR3 runs to 17 residues. V dropped 0 bases and J dropped 7; count of bases not matched to a gene: 10. Germline loops: CDR1 SGHVS, CDR2 FQNEAQ. CDR3 coding DNA: TGTGCCAGCAGCTTAGCACAGGGGGCAGGAGGGAAGCAGCCCCAGCATTTT. It is translated as CASSLAQGAGGKQPQHF.

This rearrangement joins TRBV30 to TRBJ2-5; TRBD2 matches 10 bases. V shed 2 bases, J shed 5 bases, and the junction held 11 bases outside the gene matches. This CDR3 spans 16 amino acids. Germline loops: CDR1 GTSNPN, CDR2 SVGIG (reference sequence). DNA for the CDR3: TGTGCCTGGAGTCATTCAGCGGGGGGGATTTTTGAGACCCAGTACTTC. The encoded protein is CAWSHSAGGIFETQYF. The variable domain in full, completed from reference TRBV30 and TRBJ2-5, reads SQTIHQWPATLVQPVGSPLSLECTVEGTSNPNLYWYRQAAGRGLQLLFYSVGIGQISSEVPQNLSASRPQDRQFILSSKKLLLSDSGFYLCAWSHSAGGIFETQYFGPGTRLLVL.

V usage is TRBV6-5 and J usage is TRBJ1-6; D possibly corresponds to TRBD1 (5 bases). Deletions cut 4 bases from V and 6 bases from J, with 16 bases between. CDR1 is MNHEY, CDR2 SVGAGI, per germline. The CDR3 extends over 16 amino acids. The CDR3 coding sequence is TGTGCCAGCAGTTCCGCGGGGGGGACCCTTAATTCACCCCTCCACTTT. This sequence encodes CASSSAGGTLNSPLHF.

The chain uses TRBV25-1 and TRBJ2-4; D not resolved. CDR1 and CDR2 (germline): MGHDK, SYGVNS. The V and J ends lost 3 bases and 0 bases respectively, with 12 bases between them. This CDR3 spans 16 amino acids. The CDR3 loop is CASSDSAELAKNIQYF. CDR3 DNA sequence: TGTGCCAGCAGTGATAGTGCGGAACTAGCCAAAAACATTCAGTACTTC.

The table lists this clone with a count of one. This chain joins TRBV5-1 and TRBJ1-2; no clear D gene. This CDR3 is built from 17 residues. Germline-derived CDR1 and CDR2 are SGHRS and YFSETQ. The V and J ends lost 0 bases and 0 bases respectively, with 15 bases between them. CDR3: CASSLGIFPIANYGYTF. The CDR3 DNA follows: TGCGCCAGCAGCTTGGGGATTTTCCCCATAGCTAACTATGGCTACACCTTC.

Only a few counts were recorded for this clone. The V call is TRBV11-3, the J call TRBJ2-1; the D gene is possibly TRBD2 (6 bases). The CDR3 has 16 residues. Germline CDR1 reads SGHNT; CDR2 reads YENEEA. Trimming left V 5 bases short and J 1 base short, with 15 bases between. CDR3 nucleotide sequence: TGTGCCAGCAGCCCGACGGGGACTTTGTCCTACAATGAGCAGTTCTTC. This encodes CASSPTGTLSYNEQFF.

The chain carries TRBV6-5 and TRBJ2-3; D gene ambiguous. Germline lookup yields CDR1 MNHEY and CDR2 SVGAGI. The CDR3 covers 13 residues. The V gene lost 2 bases and the J gene lost 2 bases, with 5 bases spanning the gap. CDR3 sequence (DNA): TGTGCCAGCAGTTACGTTAACACAGATACGCAGTATTTT. Translating gives CASSYVNTDTQYF.

The chain joins TRBV2 to TRBJ2-7; TRBD1 might be the D (6 bases). CDR1 SNHLY and CDR2 FYNNEI come from the germline V gene. V lost 3 bases and J 0 bases, leaving 9 bases between the germline ends. The CDR3 sequence is 14 residues long. The CDR3 region is CASSEAGASYEQYF. CDR3 nucleotide sequence: TGTGCCAGCAGTGAGGCAGGGGCCTCCTACGAGCAGTACTTC.

Concerning this clone itself: One end of the junction fails to match germline, which may point to a read error. The chain joins TRBV5-6 to TRBJ2-7, with 7 bases that match TRBD1. Germline CDR1 SGHDT, CDR2 YYEEEE. The CDR3 totals 13 residues. CDR3 DNA: TGTGCCAGCAGCTTACGGGCGACAGGGTGGTGGGACTTC. This encodes CASSLRATGWWDF.

The chain joins TRBV19 to TRBJ2-1; the D is unclear. The germline V and J ends were trimmed by 9 bases and 5 bases, with 8 bases remaining between them. The CDR3 has 11 amino acids. The germline V gene has CDR1 LNHDA and CDR2 SQIVND (reference sequence). As DNA, the CDR3 is TGTGCCAGCAGATTTGACAATGAGCAGTTCTTC. It yields the protein CASRFDNEQFF.

The chain joins TRBV2 to TRBJ2-1; D not certain. Trimming shortened V by 8 bases and J by 5 bases, and 16 bases separated the two germline ends. CDR3 size: 14 residues. Per germline, CDR1 SNHLY and CDR2 FYNNEI. The CDR3 coding sequence is TGTGCCAGCTTATACAAGGCCGGAGACAATGAGCAGTTCTTC. Amino acids: CASLYKAGDNEQFF.

This chain links TRBV10-3 with TRBJ1-1; the D gene is possibly TRBD1 (5 bases). Trimming pared 2 bases from V and 7 bases from J, leaving 14 bases between. The CDR3 totals 14 residues. The germline V gene encodes CDR1 ENHRY and CDR2 SYGVKD. In DNA, the CDR3 is TGTGCCATCAGTGAGGGGTTAGGGGTGGGTGAAGCTTTCTTT. It yields the protein CAISEGLGVGEAFF.

The V call is TRBV2, the J call TRBJ2-1, with D possibly matching TRBD2 (7 bases). V was clipped by 0 bases and J by 2 bases, with 11 bases between them. This CDR3 is 16 amino acids long. CDR1 and CDR2 from the germline V gene are SNHLY and FYNNEI. CDR3 protein: CASSEAGGGAYNEQFF. CDR3 coding DNA: TGTGCCAGCAGTGAAGCTGGAGGGGGGGCCTACAATGAGCAGTTCTTC.

In this sample, this clone turned up a few times. This chain connects TRBV28 to TRBJ2-7; TRBD1 matches at 10 bases. Unmatched junction bases numbered 9, after V lost 3 bases and J lost 4 bases. Germline CDR1 reads MDHEN; CDR2 reads SYDVKM. The CDR3 spans 16 residues. The CDR3 nucleotides are TGTGCCAGCAGTTTGCCTGGGGGACAGGGGAAGTACGAGCAGTACTTC. Its translation is CASSLPGGQGKYEQYF.

This clone is categorized as medium-sized. The chain carries TRBV6-4 and TRBJ2-3; TRBD2 matches at 12 bases. The CDR3 extends over 15 amino acids. The V segment lost 3 bases and the J segment 4 bases; nucleotides outside the gene matches: 2. The germline CDR1 and CDR2 sequences are MRHNA and SNTAGT. CDR3 protein: CASSESSGGADTQYF. The CDR3, as DNA: TGTGCCAGCAGTGAATCTAGCGGGGGGGCAGATACGCAGTATTTT.

The chain links TRBV30 to TRBJ1-2, with D uncertain. Between the trimmed V and J ends, which lost 0 bases and 4 bases, there was a span of 12 bases. CDR3 length: 14 residues. Germline values: CDR1 GTSNPN, CDR2 SVGIG (reference sequence). The CDR3 DNA sequence: TGTGCCTGGAGTGTAACGGAAATCCTCTATGGCTACACCTTC. It encodes CAWSVTEILYGYTF. Full variable domain (remainder filled in from reference TRBV30 and TRBJ1-2): SQTIHQWPATLVQPVGSPLSLECTVEGTSNPNLYWYRQAAGRGLQLLFYSVGIGQISSEVPQNLSASRPQDRQFILSSKKLLLSDSGFYLCAWSVTEILYGYTFGSGTRLTVV.

V and J are TRBV5-6 and TRBJ2-2; 8 bases agree with TRBD1. CDR3 length: 16 residues. Per the germline V gene, CDR1 is SGHDT and CDR2 is YYEEEE. Germline trimming cut 5 bases from V and 1 base from J; bases unmatched to any gene: 7. CDR3 bases: TGTGCCAGCAGAAAACTGGGGACAGGGAACACCGGGGAGCTGTTTTTT. This translates into CASRKLGTGNTGELFF.

The chain carries TRBV28 and TRBJ2-3; D ambiguous. CDR1 is MDHEN, CDR2 SYDVKM, per germline. CDR3 length equals 12 residues. The V end lost 7 bases, the J end lost 1 base, and 6 bases lay between the germline ends. The CDR3 loop is CASKSRTDTQYF. CDR3 nucleotides: TGTGCCAGCAAGTCACGCACAGATACGCAGTATTTT.

This clone is a singleton in its sample. The gene calls are TRBV27 and TRBJ1-5; TRBD1 aligns across 7 bases. Per germline, CDR1 MNHEY and CDR2 SMNVEV (reference sequence). The CDR3 consists of 14 residues. The V segment lost 4 bases and the J segment 1 base; nucleotides outside the gene matches: 1. CDR3 sequence: CASSSQGSNQPQHF. As DNA, the CDR3 is TGTGCCAGCAGTTCACAGGGGAGCAATCAGCCCCAGCATTTT.

The chain uses TRBV11-2 and TRBJ1-4, with 7 bases that match TRBD1. The CDR3 is made up of 15 amino acids. Germline trimming cut 1 base from V and 8 bases from J; bases unmatched to any gene: 7. From germline, CDR1 is SGHAT and CDR2 FQNNGV. CDR3 loop: CASSLVGGLGEKLFF. The CDR3 DNA is TGTGCCAGCAGCTTAGTAGGGGGCCTGGGGGAAAAACTGTTTTTT.

The J gene is TRBJ1-1, the V gene TRBV11-2, with D uncertain. With 7 bases removed from V and 1 base from J, the gap between germline ends came to 16 bases. This CDR3 region has 15 residues. The germline V gene encodes CDR1 SGHAT and CDR2 FQNNGV. CDR3 in DNA: TGTGCCAGCACCAAAATGGAGCAGTCGAACACTGAAGCTTTCTTT. Protein sequence: CASTKMEQSNTEAFF.

The rearrangement uses TRBV27 and TRBJ2-1; a possible D gene is TRBD2 (6 bases). Germline CDR1 and CDR2: MNHEY and SMNVEV (reference sequence). The CDR3 length is 14 residues. Trimming took off 3 bases at V and 4 bases at J, with 10 bases between the two ends. The chain's CDR3 is CASSFSGGYNEQFF. The CDR3 nucleotides are TGTGCCAGCAGTTTTTCCGGGGGTTACAATGAGCAGTTCTTC.

The chain has TRBV19 and TRBJ2-3; the D is unclear. The CDR3 runs to 14 residues. Between the trimmed V and J ends, which lost 5 bases and 5 bases, there was a span of 14 bases. Germline CDR1 reads LNHDA; CDR2 reads SQIVND (reference sequence). This CDR3 is CASSPWTEKDTQYF. Written as DNA, the CDR3 is TGTGCCAGTAGTCCCTGGACGGAAAAAGATACGCAGTATTTT.

This sequence joins TRBV3-1 (or the pseudogene TRBV3-2) and TRBJ2-1; D gene uncertain. CDR1 and CDR2 from the germline V gene are LGHDT and YNNKEL (reference sequence). Trimming left V 2 bases short and J 5 bases short, with 4 bases between. CDR3 size: 12 residues. The chain's CDR3 is CASSQLNNEQFF. The CDR3 DNA follows: TGTGCCAGCAGCCAACTAAACAATGAGCAGTTCTTC.

The rearrangement uses TRBV6-1 and TRBJ1-1, with D perhaps TRBD1 (5 bases). The germline V and J ends were trimmed by 5 bases and 5 bases, with 21 bases remaining between them. From germline, CDR1 is MNHNS and CDR2 SASEGT. This CDR3 contains 16 residues. CDR3 region: CASSQGSRGDGTEAFF. The CDR3 region has the DNA TGTGCCAGCAGTCAAGGCTCACGGGGCGACGGGACTGAAGCTTTCTTT.